The TCR beta chain described here comes from a study of blood T cell repertoires in COVID-19. Whole-study context: Both acute and convalescent COVID-19 samples were obtained from the United States, Italy and Spain. T cells, B-cell-depleted T cells, or PBMCs supplied cDNA or gDNA.

The length of the CDR3 is 15 residues. Losses at the gene ends were 0 bases for V and 9 bases for J; bases not matched to a gene: 3. Looked up from germline, CDR1 is MGHRA and CDR2 is YSYEKL. In the study's own analysis: The authors estimated nucleated cell counts from reference gene primer amplification. The protocol was immunoSEQ multiplex PCR, while the TCRdb copy is restricted to in-frame clones and leaves out a portion. That table furnishes V, J and clone size, whereas the DNA furnished D and trimming. The repertoire holds around 200,000 clones, with about 90% as singletons. Material for sequencing was PBMCs or T cells enriched from blood (not recorded which). This chain uses TRBV4-1 with TRBJ2-3; TRBD2 aligns across 13 bases. This sequence was found in a man younger than 40 who had recovered from COVID-19. CDR3 nucleotide sequence: TGCGCCAGCAGCCAAGACGGACTAGCGGGGGACACGCAGTATTTT. This encodes CASSQDGLAGDTQYF.